These T cell receptor beta chains were read from a single sample in a study of regulatory T cells in long-lasting Graves disease. MiXCR was run by TCRdb on the multiplex PCR reads, yielding one entry per CDR3 protein. The data hold about 320,000 distinct CDR3 sequences, with roughly 18% observed a single time. The starting material was peripheral blood mononuclear cells (PBMCs), obtained at new diagnosis, from a patient treated with antithyroid drugs. These receptors all come from a female donor with Graves disease. The CDR3 runs from the conserved cysteine through the conserved F or W. D genes are given only for firm matches. Clone size is shown for a subset of rows, as once, few, many or a class of expanded clone.

v_gene	j_gene	abundance	d_gene	CDR3nt	CDR3aa
TRBV9	TRBJ2-4	few	.	TGTGCCAGCAGCGGTTTAGGGGCCAAAAACATTCAGTACTTC	CASSGLGAKNIQYF
TRBV27	TRBJ2-7	.	.	TGTGCCAGCAGTCCCATTCAGAAGGCGGACGAGCAGTACTTC	CASSPIQKADEQYF
TRBV2	TRBJ2-5	many	.	TGTGCCAGCAGGGCTGTAGGAGAGACCCAGTACTTC	CASRAVGETQYF
TRBV3-1	TRBJ1-3	many	.	TGTGCCAGCAGCCAATTTCGAATCCTCTCTGGAAACACCATATATTTT	CASSQFRILSGNTIYF
TRBV5-1	TRBJ1-1	many	.	TGCGCCAGCAGCTTGTTAGGAGGAACTGAAGCTTTCTTT	CASSLLGGTEAFF
TRBV12-3/TRBV12-4	TRBJ2-1	many	TRBD2	TGTGCCAGCAGTTTGGGGACTAGCGAGTACAATGAGCAGTTCTTC	CASSLGTSEYNEQFF
TRBV2	TRBJ2-5	.	TRBD1	TGTGCCAGCAGAACACCGACAGGGGGCGGAGAGACCCAGTACTTC	CASRTPTGGGETQYF
TRBV11-2	TRBJ2-7	many	.	TGTGCCAGCAGCCCAAGGGGAGGAGTTGGCTACGAGCAGTACTTC	CASSPRGGVGYEQYF
TRBV20-1	TRBJ1-1	.	.	TGCAGTGCTATGTCATTGGACAGCGGGAACACTGAAGCTTTCTTT	CSAMSLDSGNTEAFF
TRBV6-2/TRBV6-3	TRBJ2-7	many	TRBD2	TGTGCCAGCAGTTACTCGCTAGCGGGCTCAGAACCCTCAAGCGAGCAGTACTTC	CASSYSLAGSEPSSEQYF
TRBV19	TRBJ1-1	.	.	TGTGCCAGTACCTATCTCCGCAGGGAGAACACTGAAGCTTTCTTT	CASTYLRRENTEAFF
TRBV28	TRBJ2-1	many	TRBD1	TGTGCCAGCAGTTTTTTGGGGACAGGGATCGATGAGCAGTTCTTC	CASSFLGTGIDEQFF
TRBV28	TRBJ2-1	once	.	TGTGCCAGCACCACCCCGGGACGGAGCTACAATGAGCAGTTCTTC	CASTTPGRSYNEQFF
TRBV10-1	TRBJ2-5	many	.	TGCGCCAGCAGTGAGTCGGCTTCCTCGGGGACCCAGTACTTC	CASSESASSGTQYF
TRBV2	TRBJ2-3	.	TRBD2	TGTGCCAGCAGGTCGGGACTAGCGGGAGGACCCCACACAGATACGCAGTATTTC	CASRSGLAGGPHTDTQYF
TRBV28	TRBJ2-7	.	.	TGTGCCATCGAGACACTTCGCGACGAGCAGTACTTC	CAIETLRDEQYF
TRBV28	TRBJ1-5	many	.	TGTGCCAGCAGTTTACCCGGGGGCTATAGCAATCAGCCCCAGCATTTT	CASSLPGGYSNQPQHF
TRBV29-1	TRBJ1-5	many	.	TGCAGCGTGTCGAGTGGGTCCGATCAGCCCCAGCATTTT	CSVSSGSDQPQHF
TRBV11-3	TRBJ2-1	.	TRBD2	TGTGCCAGCAGCTTAGGGAGACTAGCGGCGGATGAGCAGTTCTTC	CASSLGRLAADEQFF
TRBV5-4	TRBJ1-4	few	.	TGTGCCAGCAGCAGGGCAGGACCAACTAATGAAAAACTGTTTTTT	CASSRAGPTNEKLFF
TRBV18	TRBJ1-2	many	.	TGTGCCAGCTCACCATCGTTCCGGGATGGCTACACCTTC	CASSPSFRDGYTF
TRBV12-3/TRBV12-4	TRBJ2-1	.	TRBD1	TGTGCCAGCAGTTTAGAGACCGGGACAGGGCGCTCCTACAATGAGCAGTTCTTC	CASSLETGTGRSYNEQFF
TRBV9	TRBJ2-7	many	.	TGTGCCAGCAGCGCCCGCCCGGAGGGCGACGAGCAGTACTTC	CASSARPEGDEQYF
TRBV5-4	TRBJ1-2	.	.	TGTGCCAGCAGCTTGGGTCCAGGGGTCTACACCTTC	CASSLGPGVYTF
TRBV5-4	TRBJ2-7	many	.	TGTGCCAGCAGCTTCGCGAGGCCCGGGCCCTACGAGCAGTACTTC	CASSFARPGPYEQYF
TRBV27	TRBJ2-7	.	.	TGTGCCAGCAGTTTCTCCGGGGCAAACTCCTACGAGCAGTACTTC	CASSFSGANSYEQYF
TRBV5-4	TRBJ1-6	few	.	TGTGCCAGCAGCTTGGCAATAGGAGGCTCCTATAATTCACCCCTCCACTTT	CASSLAIGGSYNSPLHF
TRBV2	TRBJ1-6	.	TRBD1	TGTGCCAGCACAGGACAGGGCGATTCACCCCTCCACTTT	CASTGQGDSPLHF
TRBV6-1	TRBJ2-3	.	.	TGTGCCAGCAACACCGAGGGGTATGGCACAGATACGCAGTATTTT	CASNTEGYGTDTQYF
TRBV7-8	TRBJ2-7	many	TRBD2	TGTGCCAGCAGCTCGACTAGCAGAGGTTTAGAGCAGTACTTC	CASSSTSRGLEQYF
TRBV6-1	TRBJ1-1	many	.	TGTGCCAGCGACGTTATGGACACTGAAGCTTTCTTT	CASDVMDTEAFF
TRBV20-1	TRBJ1-5	few	TRBD1	TGCAGTGCTAGAGCGGGACAGTCGGGGGAGCCCCAGCATTTT	CSARAGQSGEPQHF
TRBV9	TRBJ2-2	.	TRBD2	TGTGCCAGCGGCGTTCAAAGCGGGAGTCTTGGCGGGGAGCTGTTTTTT	CASGVQSGSLGGELFF
TRBV6-1	TRBJ1-6	many	.	TGTGCCAGCAGCCGAAACTCGGGACTGATTAATTCACCCCTCCACTTT	CASSRNSGLINSPLHF
TRBV5-1	TRBJ2-2	few	.	TGCGCCAGCAGCCGAAGCAGGGGTCGAAACACCGGGGAGCTGTTTTTT	CASSRSRGRNTGELFF
TRBV18	TRBJ2-2	.	.	TGTGCCAGCTCACCACCGTATAATGGCGGAGTACCGAACACCGGGGAGCTGTTTTTT	CASSPPYNGGVPNTGELFF
TRBV6-1	TRBJ2-7	many	TRBD1	TGTGCCAGCAGATCCTACAGGGGTAGGTCCTACGAGCAGTACTTC	CASRSYRGRSYEQYF
TRBV5-5	TRBJ2-2	few	TRBD2	TGTGCCAGTTTCTTTAGCGGGATTTCCACCGGGGAGCTGTTTTTT	CASFFSGISTGELFF
TRBV6-1	TRBJ2-3	.	TRBD2	TGTGCCAGCCAAACGGGGGGGAGTCTCCCAGATACGCAGTATTTT	CASQTGGSLPDTQYF
TRBV28	TRBJ2-3	many	.	TGTGCCAGCAGTCCCGTCGTTACAGATACGCAGTATTTT	CASSPVVTDTQYF
TRBV5-1	TRBJ2-2	many	.	TGCGCCAGCGGGGGGAGCGCGATGAGCGGGGAGCTGTTTTTT	CASGGSAMSGELFF
TRBV11-2	TRBJ2-1	.	TRBD2	TGTGCCAGCAGCTTAACACTAGCGGGAGGCTCCTACAATGAGCAGTTCTTC	CASSLTLAGGSYNEQFF
TRBV19	TRBJ2-1	many	.	TGTGCCAGTAACATAGTGGGAGGGGGGAATGAGCAGTTCTTC	CASNIVGGGNEQFF
TRBV11-2	TRBJ2-1	many	.	TGTGCCAGCAGCCCATATATGGGGGAGCAGTTCTTC	CASSPYMGEQFF
TRBV20-1	TRBJ2-3	many	.	TGCAGTGCGGGGAACCCGAGCACAGATACGCAGTATTTT	CSAGNPSTDTQYF
TRBV9	TRBJ2-5	.	.	TGTGCCAGCAGCGGGGGTGGAGTAACCCAGTACTTC	CASSGGGVTQYF
TRBV4-1	TRBJ1-2	.	.	TGCGCCAGCAGCCAAGAACAGCTGGGCTATGGCTACACCTTC	CASSQEQLGYGYTF
TRBV6-4	TRBJ2-2	few	.	TGTGCCAGCAGTGCCGACCTACCCACCGGGGAGCTGTTTTTT	CASSADLPTGELFF
TRBV12-3/TRBV12-4	TRBJ1-6	many	.	TGTGCCAGCAGTTTAGACGGAACCTATAATTCACCCCTCCACTTT	CASSLDGTYNSPLHF
TRBV9	TRBJ2-1	few	TRBD2	TGTGCCAGCAGCGGACTAGCGGGCCGCTCCTACAATGAGCAGTTCTTC	CASSGLAGRSYNEQFF
TRBV12-3/TRBV12-4	TRBJ2-2	many	.	TGTGCCAGCAGCTTGGGTGGAGGACCCACCGGGGAGCTGTTTTTT	CASSLGGGPTGELFF
TRBV7-8	TRBJ1-5	many	.	TGTGCCAGCAGCCCAATACACCGGCCCGGCGGGAGCAATCAGCCCCAGCATTTT	CASSPIHRPGGSNQPQHF
TRBV9	TRBJ2-1	many	.	TGTGCCAGCAGCGGGGGGGCTCGGCAGGGGGGAAGGGAGCAGTTCTTC	CASSGGARQGGREQFF
TRBV5-1	TRBJ2-1	few	TRBD1	TGCGCCAGCAGCTCGGGACAGTCCTACAATGAGCAGTTCTTC	CASSSGQSYNEQFF
TRBV28	TRBJ2-1	.	.	TGTGCCAGCCGGAATCTGGGGCTAGGTGGAACCTACAATGAGCAGTTCTTC	CASRNLGLGGTYNEQFF
TRBV7-9	TRBJ2-5	.	.	TGTGCCAGCAGCTTATGGTTCCAAGAGACCCAGTACTTC	CASSLWFQETQYF
TRBV3-1	TRBJ1-6	.	.	TGTGCCAGCAGCCGCGACCGAGTGGCTAATTCACCCCTCCACTTT	CASSRDRVANSPLHF
TRBV27	TRBJ2-1	many	TRBD1	TGTGCCAGCAGTGAATCCGGGACAGGGGTCACTGAGCAGTTCTTC	CASSESGTGVTEQFF
TRBV10-3	TRBJ2-7	.	.	TGTGCCATCAGTGGGACAGACTCCTACGAGCAGTACTTC	CAISGTDSYEQYF
TRBV4-2	TRBJ2-1	.	.	TGTGCCAGCAGCCGCACCGGGACTGACATATATGAGCAGTTCTTC	CASSRTGTDIYEQFF